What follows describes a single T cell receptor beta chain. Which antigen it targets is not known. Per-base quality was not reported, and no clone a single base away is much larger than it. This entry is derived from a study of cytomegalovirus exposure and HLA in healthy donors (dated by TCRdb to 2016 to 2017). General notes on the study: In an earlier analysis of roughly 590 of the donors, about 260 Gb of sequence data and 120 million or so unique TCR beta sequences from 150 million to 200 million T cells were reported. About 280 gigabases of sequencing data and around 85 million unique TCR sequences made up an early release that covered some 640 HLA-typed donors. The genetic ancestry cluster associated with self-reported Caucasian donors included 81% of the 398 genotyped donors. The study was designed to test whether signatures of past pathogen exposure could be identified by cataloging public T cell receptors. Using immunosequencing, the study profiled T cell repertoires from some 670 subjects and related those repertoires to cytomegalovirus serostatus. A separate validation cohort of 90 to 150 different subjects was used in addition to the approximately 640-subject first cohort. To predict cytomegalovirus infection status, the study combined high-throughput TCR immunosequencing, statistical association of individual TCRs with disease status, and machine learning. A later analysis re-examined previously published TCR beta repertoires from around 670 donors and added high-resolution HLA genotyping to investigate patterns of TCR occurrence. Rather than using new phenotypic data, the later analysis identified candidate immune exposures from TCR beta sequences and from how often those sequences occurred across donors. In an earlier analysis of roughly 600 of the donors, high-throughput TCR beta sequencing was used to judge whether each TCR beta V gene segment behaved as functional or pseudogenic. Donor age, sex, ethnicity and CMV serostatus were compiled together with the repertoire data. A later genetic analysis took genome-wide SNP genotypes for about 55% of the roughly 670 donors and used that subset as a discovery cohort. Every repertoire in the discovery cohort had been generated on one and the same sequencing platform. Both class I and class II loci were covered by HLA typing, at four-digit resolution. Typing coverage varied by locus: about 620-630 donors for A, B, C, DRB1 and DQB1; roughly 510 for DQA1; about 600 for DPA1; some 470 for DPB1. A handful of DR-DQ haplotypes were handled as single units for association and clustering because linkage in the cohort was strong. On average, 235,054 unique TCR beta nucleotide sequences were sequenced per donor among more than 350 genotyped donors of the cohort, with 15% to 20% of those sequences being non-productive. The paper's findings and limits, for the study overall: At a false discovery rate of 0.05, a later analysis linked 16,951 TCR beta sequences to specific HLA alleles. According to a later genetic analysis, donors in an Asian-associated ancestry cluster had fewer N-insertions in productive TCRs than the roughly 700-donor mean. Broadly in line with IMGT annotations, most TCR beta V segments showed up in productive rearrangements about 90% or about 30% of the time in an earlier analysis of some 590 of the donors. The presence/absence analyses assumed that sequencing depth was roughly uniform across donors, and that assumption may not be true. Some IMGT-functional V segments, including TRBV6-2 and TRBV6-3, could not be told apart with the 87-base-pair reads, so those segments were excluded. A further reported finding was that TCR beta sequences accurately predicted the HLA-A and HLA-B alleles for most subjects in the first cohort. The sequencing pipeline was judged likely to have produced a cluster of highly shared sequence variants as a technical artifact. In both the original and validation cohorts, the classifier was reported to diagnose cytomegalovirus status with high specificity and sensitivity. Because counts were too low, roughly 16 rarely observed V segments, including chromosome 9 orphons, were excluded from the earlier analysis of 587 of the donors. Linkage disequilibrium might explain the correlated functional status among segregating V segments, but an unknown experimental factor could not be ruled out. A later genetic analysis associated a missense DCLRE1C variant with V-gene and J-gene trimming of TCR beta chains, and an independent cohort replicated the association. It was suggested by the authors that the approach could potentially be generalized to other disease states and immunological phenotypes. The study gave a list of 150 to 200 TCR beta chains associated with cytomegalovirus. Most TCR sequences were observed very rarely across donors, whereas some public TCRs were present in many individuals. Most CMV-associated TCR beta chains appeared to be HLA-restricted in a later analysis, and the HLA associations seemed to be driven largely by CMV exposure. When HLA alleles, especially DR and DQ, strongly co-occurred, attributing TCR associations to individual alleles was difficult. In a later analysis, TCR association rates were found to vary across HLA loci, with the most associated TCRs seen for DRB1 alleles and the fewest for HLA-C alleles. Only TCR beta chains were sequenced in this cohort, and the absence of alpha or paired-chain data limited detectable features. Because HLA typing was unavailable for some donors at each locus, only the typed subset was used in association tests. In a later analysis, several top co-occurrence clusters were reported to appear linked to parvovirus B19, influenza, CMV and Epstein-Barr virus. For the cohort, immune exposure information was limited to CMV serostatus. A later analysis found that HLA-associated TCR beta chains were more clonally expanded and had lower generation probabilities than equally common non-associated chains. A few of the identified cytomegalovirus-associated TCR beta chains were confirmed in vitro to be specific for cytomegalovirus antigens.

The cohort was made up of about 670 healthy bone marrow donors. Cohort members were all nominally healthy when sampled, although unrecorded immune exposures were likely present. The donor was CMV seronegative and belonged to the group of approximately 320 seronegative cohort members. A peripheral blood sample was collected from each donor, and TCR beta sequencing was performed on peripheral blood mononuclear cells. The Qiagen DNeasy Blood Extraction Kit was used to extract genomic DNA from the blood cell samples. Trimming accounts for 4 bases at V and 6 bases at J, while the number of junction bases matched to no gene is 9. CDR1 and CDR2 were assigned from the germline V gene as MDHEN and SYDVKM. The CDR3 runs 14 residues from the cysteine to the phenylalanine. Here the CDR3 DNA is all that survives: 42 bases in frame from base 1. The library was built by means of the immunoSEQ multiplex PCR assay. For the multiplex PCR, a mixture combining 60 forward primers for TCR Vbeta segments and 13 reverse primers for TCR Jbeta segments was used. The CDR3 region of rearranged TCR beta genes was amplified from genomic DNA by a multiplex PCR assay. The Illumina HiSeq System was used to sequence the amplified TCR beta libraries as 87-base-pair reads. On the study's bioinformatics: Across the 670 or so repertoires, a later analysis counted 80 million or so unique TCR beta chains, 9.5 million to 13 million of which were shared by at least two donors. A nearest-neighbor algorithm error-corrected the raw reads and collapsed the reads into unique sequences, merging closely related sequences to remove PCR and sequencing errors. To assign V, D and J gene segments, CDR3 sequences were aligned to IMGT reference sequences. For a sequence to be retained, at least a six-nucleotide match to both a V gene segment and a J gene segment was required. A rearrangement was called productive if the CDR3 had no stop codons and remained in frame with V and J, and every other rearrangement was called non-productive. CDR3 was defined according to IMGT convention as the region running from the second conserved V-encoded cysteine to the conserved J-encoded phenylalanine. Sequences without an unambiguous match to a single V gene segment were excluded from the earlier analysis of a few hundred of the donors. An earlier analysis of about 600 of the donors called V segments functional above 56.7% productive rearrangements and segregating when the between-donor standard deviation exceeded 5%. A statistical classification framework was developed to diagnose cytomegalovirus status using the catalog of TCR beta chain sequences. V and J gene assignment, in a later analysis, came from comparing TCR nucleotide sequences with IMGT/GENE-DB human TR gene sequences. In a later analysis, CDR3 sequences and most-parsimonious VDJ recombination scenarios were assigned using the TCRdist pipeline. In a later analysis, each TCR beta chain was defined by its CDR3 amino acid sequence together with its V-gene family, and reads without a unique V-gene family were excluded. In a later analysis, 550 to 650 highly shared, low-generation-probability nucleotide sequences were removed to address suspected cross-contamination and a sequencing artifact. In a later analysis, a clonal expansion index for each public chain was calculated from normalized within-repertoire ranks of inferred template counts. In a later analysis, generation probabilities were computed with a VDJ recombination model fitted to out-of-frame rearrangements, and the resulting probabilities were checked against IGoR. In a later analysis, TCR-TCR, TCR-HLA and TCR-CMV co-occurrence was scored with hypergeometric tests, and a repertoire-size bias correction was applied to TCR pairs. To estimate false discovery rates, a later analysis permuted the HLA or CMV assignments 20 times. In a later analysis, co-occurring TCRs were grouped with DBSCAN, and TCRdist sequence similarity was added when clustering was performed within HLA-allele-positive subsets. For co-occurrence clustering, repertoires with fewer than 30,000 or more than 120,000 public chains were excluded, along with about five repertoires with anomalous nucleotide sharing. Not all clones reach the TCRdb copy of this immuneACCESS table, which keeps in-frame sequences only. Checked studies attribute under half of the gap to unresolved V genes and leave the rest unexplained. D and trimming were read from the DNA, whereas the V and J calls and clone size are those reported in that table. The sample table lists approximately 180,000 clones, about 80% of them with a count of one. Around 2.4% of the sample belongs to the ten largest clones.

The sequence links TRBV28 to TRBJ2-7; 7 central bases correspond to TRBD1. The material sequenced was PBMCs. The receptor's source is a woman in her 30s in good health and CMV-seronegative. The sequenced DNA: TGTGCCAGCAGTTCTTACAGGGGAAGGTCCGAGCAGTACTTC. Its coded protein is CASSSYRGRSEQYF.